This note documents a single TCR beta chain sequence. Germline trimming cut 5 bases from V and 5 bases from J; bases unmatched to any gene: 5. Germline lookup yields CDR1 LNHNV and CDR2 YYDKDF (reference sequence). The CDR3 loop spans 14 amino acids. These data are taken from a study of blood T cell repertoires in COVID-19. Looking at the study overall: Collection of acute and convalescent COVID-19 samples took place in the United States, Italy and Spain. Sources were T cells, B-cell-depleted T cells, or PBMCs; the material itself was cDNA or gDNA.

The Seattle patients, enrolled during active infection, were followed longitudinally. Per the study methods: The authors estimated nucleated cell counts from reference gene primer amplification. The assay was immunoSEQ multiplex PCR, and TCRdb's table has in-frame clones only and misses some. V and J calls plus clone size are reproduced from that table; the DNA served to infer D and trimming. The sample records 180,000 or so clones, about 85% being singletons. The TCR originated in a woman between 65 and 79 years old with COVID-19, enrolled during active disease. V usage is TRBV15 and J usage is TRBJ1-1; 10 bases are shared with TRBD1. Sample: peripheral blood. The DNA of the CDR3 is TGTGCCACCAGCGAGAGGACAGGGGGAACTGAAGCTTTCTTT. Amino acids: CATSERTGGTEAFF.